The clone carrying this T cell receptor (beta chain) was detected many times. Its specificity is not known. This specimen comes from a study of early T cells in non-severe SARS-CoV-2 infection. Study at large: The input, bulk RNA from unsorted whole blood, was sequenced, and chains were unpaired. Findings and caveats of the study: VDJdb-based matching was biased toward anti-spike CD8 responses and missed private and CD4 specificities.

The library protocol tagged individual cDNA molecules with unique molecular identifiers. TCRdb re-called the 5' RACE reads through MiXCR, storing one row per CDR3 protein. The profile covers 70,000 or so distinct CDR3 sequences, with over 9% appearing a single time and 6% to 8.5% taken by the ten largest. The germline gives CDR1 SGHTA, CDR2 FQGTGA. Trimming took 5 bases from V and 0 from J, leaving 11 bases between them. The CDR3 is 14 amino acids. The receptor's source is an adult who was a healthcare worker with PCR-confirmed SARS-CoV-2 infection or an uninfected control (not recorded which). Sequencing used whole blood, obtained at baseline. V is TRBV7-3 and J is TRBJ2-7, with a tentative D call TRBD1 (5 bases). The CDR3 loop reads CASSATGNSYEQYF. In nucleotides, the CDR3 is TGTGCCAGCAGCGCTACAGGAAACTCCTACGAGCAGTACTTC.